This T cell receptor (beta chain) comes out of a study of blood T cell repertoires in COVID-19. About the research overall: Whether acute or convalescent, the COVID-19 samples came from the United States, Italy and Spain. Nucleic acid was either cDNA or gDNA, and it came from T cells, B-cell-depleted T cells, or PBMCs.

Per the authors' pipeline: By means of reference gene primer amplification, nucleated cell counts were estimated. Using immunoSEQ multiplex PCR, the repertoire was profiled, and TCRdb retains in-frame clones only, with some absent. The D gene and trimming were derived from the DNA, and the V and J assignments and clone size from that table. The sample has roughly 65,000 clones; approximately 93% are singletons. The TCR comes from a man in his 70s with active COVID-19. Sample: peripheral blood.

CDR3 DNA: TGTGCCAGCAGCCTCTACAGTGGTAAAGCTTTCTTT. This translates into CASSLYSGKAFF. This chain links TRBV11-3 with TRBJ1-1; no reliable D call. CDR1 and CDR2 from the germline V gene are SGHNT and YENEEA. This CDR3 has 12 amino acids. The V end lost 5 bases, the J end lost 9 bases, and 13 bases lay between the germline ends.